These T cell receptor beta chains were read from a single sample in a study of blood T cell repertoires in COVID-19. TCRdb's table, derived via immunoSEQ multiplex PCR, lists solely in-frame clones and lacks some. The repertoire holds a few hundred thousand clones, with roughly 90% as singletons. The sequenced sample consisted of PBMCs or T cells enriched from blood (not recorded which). The source of these receptors is a woman under 30 who had been exposed to COVID-19. The CDR3 runs from the conserved cysteine through the conserved F or W. Each record gives: D gene, J gene, clone size, V gene, CDR3 protein, CDR3 DNA. The D gene is left open where the match is weak. Clone size, where shown, is once, few, many, or a class for clones that have expanded.

d_call: TRBD1
j_call: TRBJ2-5
clone_size: -
v_call: TRBV7-2
cdr3_aa: CASSWGQGSETQYF
cdr3_nt: TGTGCCAGCAGCTGGGGACAGGGCTCCGAGACCCAGTACTTC

d_call: TRBD2
j_call: TRBJ2-5
clone_size: -
v_call: TRBV6-5
cdr3_aa: CASRTLAGGGAQYF
cdr3_nt: TGTGCCAGCAGAACCTTAGCGGGGGGAGGGGCCCAGTACTTC

d_call: -
j_call: TRBJ2-7
clone_size: -
v_call: TRBV3-1/TRBV3-2
cdr3_aa: CASSQSLLSHYEQYF
cdr3_nt: TGTGCCAGCAGCCAAAGTCTACTATCCCACTACGAGCAGTACTTC

d_call: TRBD1
j_call: TRBJ2-7
clone_size: once
v_call: TRBV6-5
cdr3_aa: CASSSGTGGTYEQYF
cdr3_nt: TGTGCCAGCAGTTCCGGGACAGGGGGTACCTACGAGCAGTACTTC

d_call: -
j_call: TRBJ1-6
clone_size: once
v_call: TRBV28
cdr3_aa: CASSLFQGNSPLHF
cdr3_nt: TGTGCCAGCAGTTTATTCCAGGGGAATTCACCCCTCCACTTT

d_call: -
j_call: TRBJ2-1
clone_size: once
v_call: TRBV27
cdr3_aa: CASSPISGYNEQFF
cdr3_nt: TGTGCCAGCAGTCCTATATCTGGCTACAATGAGCAGTTCTTC

d_call: TRBD2
j_call: TRBJ2-2
clone_size: -
v_call: TRBV29-1
cdr3_aa: CSVGGGGGGELFF
cdr3_nt: TGCAGCGTTGGGGGCGGGGGAGGCGGGGAGCTGTTTTTT

d_call: -
j_call: TRBJ1-6
clone_size: -
v_call: TRBV13
cdr3_aa: CASSLGLPGEGTNSPLHF
cdr3_nt: TGTGCCAGCAGCTTAGGCCTGCCTGGGGAGGGTACTAATTCACCCCTCCACTTT

d_call: TRBD1
j_call: TRBJ1-5
clone_size: few
v_call: TRBV4-1
cdr3_aa: CASSLYGTGGSSNQPQHF
cdr3_nt: TGCGCCAGCAGCCTCTACGGGACAGGGGGCTCGAGCAATCAGCCCCAGCATTTT

d_call: TRBD2
j_call: TRBJ2-1
clone_size: -
v_call: TRBV24-1
cdr3_aa: CATSSGSPYNEQFF
cdr3_nt: TGTGCCACCAGTAGCGGGAGTCCCTACAATGAGCAGTTCTTC